This passage covers 6 T cell receptor beta chains from one sample sequenced in a study of CD8 T cells in ankylosing spondylitis listed by TCRdb under 2017. The library was produced with 5' RACE. Sequencing instrument: Illumina HiSeq 2500. The public reads were reanalyzed by TCRdb: fastp trimming at Q25, MiXCR alignment, in-frame beta chains only. Here each entry gathers all rows of one CDR3 protein and keeps the most common genes and DNA. The sample data list 210,000 or so distinct CDR3 sequences, and roughly 8.2% of these were observed just once. The ten top clones hold around 4.8% of the sample. Specimen: blood, either unsorted or a sorted T cell fraction (not recorded which). Source of these receptors: a female donor with ankylosing spondylitis or in good health (not recorded which).

This clonotype occurred many times. This chain uses TRBV7-9 with TRBJ1-2, with D hard to call. The CDR3 has 15 amino acids. Trimming removed 2 bases from V and 4 bases from J, with 14 bases in between. Germline CDR1 reads SEHNR; CDR2 reads FQNEAQ (reference sequence). The CDR3, as DNA: TGTGCCAGCAGCTTAAACGGTCGGCTAGGCTATGGCTACACCTTC. Translating it yields CASSLNGRLGYGYTF.

This clonotype was found many times. The chain carries TRBV20-1 and TRBJ1-5, with D unresolved. The ends were cut back, 4 bases at V and 3 bases at J, with 10 bases in the middle. The germline V gene has CDR1 DFQATT and CDR2 SNEGSKA (reference sequence). The CDR3 has 13 amino acids. CDR3 DNA sequence: TGCAGTGCTATCTCGGACCCCAATCAGCCCCAGCATTTT. Translated: CSAISDPNQPQHF.

This rearrangement joins TRBV7-8 to TRBJ2-5; D tentatively fits TRBD1 or TRBD2 (5 bases each). Between the trimmed V and J ends, which lost 7 bases and 5 bases, there was a span of 23 bases. This CDR3 is 16 amino acids long. CDR1 is SGHVS, CDR2 FQNEAQ, per germline. The CDR3 sequence is CASTSRVVGPRETQYF. The CDR3 nucleotides read TGTGCCAGCACCTCGCGGGTCGTGGGGCCAAGGGAGACCCAGTACTTC.

For this clonotype: A read error is possible here, since a much larger clone lies one base away. The J gene is TRBJ1-1, the V gene TRBV5-6; D remains unclear. The CDR3 extends over 13 amino acids. The germline V gene has CDR1 SGHDT and CDR2 YYEEEE. CDR3 in amino acids: CASRMVGNTETFF. The CDR3 DNA follows: TGTGCCAGCAGAATGGTCGGGAACACTGAAACTTTCTTT.

The rearrangement uses TRBV7-2 and TRBJ2-5; no clear D. Germline-derived CDR1 and CDR2 are SGHTA and FQGNSA. The CDR3 runs 15 residues. V lost 2 bases and J 3 bases, leaving 13 bases between the germline ends. CDR3 DNA: TGTGCCAGCAGCTTATCAAAGGGTAGAGAAGAGACCCAGTACTTC. As protein: CASSLSKGREETQYF.

This clonotype was counted a few times. The chain is built from TRBV7-6 and TRBJ2-7; D is possibly TRBD2 (5 bases). Trimming left V 5 bases short and J 3 bases short, with 14 bases between. The CDR3 is 14 amino acids. Germline CDR1 is SGHVS and CDR2 is FNYEAQ. In DNA, the CDR3 is TGTGCCAGCAGCGTCGGAGGAACTGACTACGAGCAGTACTTC. Its translation: CASSVGGTDYEQYF.